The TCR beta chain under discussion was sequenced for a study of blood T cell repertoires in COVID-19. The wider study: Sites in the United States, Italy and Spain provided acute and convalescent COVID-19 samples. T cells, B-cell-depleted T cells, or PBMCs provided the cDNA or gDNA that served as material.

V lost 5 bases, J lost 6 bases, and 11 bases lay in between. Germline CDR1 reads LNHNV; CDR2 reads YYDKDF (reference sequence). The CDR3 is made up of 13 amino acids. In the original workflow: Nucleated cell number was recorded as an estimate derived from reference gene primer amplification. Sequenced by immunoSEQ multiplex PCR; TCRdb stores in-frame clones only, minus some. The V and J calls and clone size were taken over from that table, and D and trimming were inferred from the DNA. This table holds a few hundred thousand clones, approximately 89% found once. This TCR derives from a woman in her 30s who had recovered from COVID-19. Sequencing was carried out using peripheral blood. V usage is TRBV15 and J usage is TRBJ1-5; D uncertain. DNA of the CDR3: TGTGCCACCAGCGGGAGGGAGGGTCAGCCCCAGCATTTT. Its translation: CATSGREGQPQHF.